This passage covers 20 T cell receptor beta chains from one sample sequenced in a study of T-cell memory formation after mild COVID-19. TCRdb independently ran MiXCR on the 5' RACE reads; one entry per CDR3 protein. The sample lists a few hundred thousand distinct CDR3 sequences; 20% to 25% were seen once. The sequenced sample was PBMCs or a T cell subset sorted from them (not recorded which). The origin of the receptors is an adult woman who had mild COVID-19 (a few samples of this study predate the infection). Cell type and time point are not known.

This clonotype was observed many times. The chain has TRBV11-2 and TRBJ1-1; 7 bases are a match to TRBD1. The length of the CDR3 is 14 residues. Germline V CDR1 and CDR2: SGHAT, FQNNGV. J was trimmed by 1 base and V by 5 bases; bases with no gene match: 4. CDR3 nucleotide sequence: TGTGCCAGCAGCCCCCGGGACAGGAACACTGAAGCTTTCTTT. This encodes CASSPRDRNTEAFF.

This CDR3 reads CASSPEGGLAGVGDTQYF. The CDR3 nucleotides read TGTGCCAGCAGCCCAGAGGGGGGACTAGCGGGAGTGGGAGATACGCAGTATTTT. V gene TRBV7-2 combines with J gene TRBJ2-3; 14 bases map to TRBD2. The germline V gene encodes CDR1 SGHTA and CDR2 FQGNSA. V was clipped by 5 bases and J by 5 bases; unmatched bases: 12. There are 18 residues in the CDR3. The entire variable domain, with the rest obtained from reference TRBV7-2 and TRBJ2-3, is as follows: GAGVSQSPSNKVTEKGKDVELRCDPISGHTALYWYRQSLGQGLEFLIYFQGNSAPDKSGLPSDRFSAERTGGSVSTLTIQRTQQEDSAVYLCASSPEGGLAGVGDTQYFGPGTRLTVL.

This chain joins TRBV7-6 and TRBJ1-4, with TRBD1 identical over 8 bases. Germline V lookup: CDR1 SGHVS, CDR2 FNYEAQ. The CDR3 is made up of 15 amino acids. With 5 bases clipped from V and 8 bases from J, the junction kept 10 bases outside the gene matches. The CDR3 sequence: CASSPRQGAREKLFF. Here the CDR3 DNA reads TGTGCCAGCAGCCCACGGCAGGGGGCACGAGAAAAACTGTTTTTT.

Concerning this clonotype itself: The junction departs from germline at one end; a sequencing error may be responsible. The chain uses TRBV11-2 and TRBJ2-1, with TRBD2 identical over 8 bases. There are 12 residues in the CDR3. Germline CDR1 reads SGHAT; CDR2 reads FQNNGV. The CDR3 is CASSREGLSRIF. The CDR3 region has the DNA TGTGCCAGCAGCCGGGAGGGCTTGAGTAGGATCTTC.

The chain links TRBV21-1 to TRBJ1-1; the table assigns TRBD1, which was not confirmed against the DNA. TRBV21-1 is a documented pseudogene. The CDR3 is made up of 20 amino acids. The CDR3 protein is CASSNNPTTPGQGAWTEAFF. The DNA of the CDR3 is TGTGCCAGCAGCAATAACCCCACGACACCGGGACAGGGGGCATGGACTGAAGCTTTCTTT.

This clonotype was seen more than once but under ten times. The chain couples TRBV6-5 to TRBJ1-3; tentatively, D is TRBD1 (5 bases). The V and J ends lost 2 bases and 2 bases respectively, with 7 bases between them. The CDR3 covers 14 residues. Germline V gene lookup returns CDR1 MNHEY and CDR2 SVGAGI. The CDR3 spells CASSYTRAGNTIYF. DNA of the CDR3: TGTGCCAGCAGTTACACCAGGGCTGGAAACACCATATATTTT.

This clonotype was seen more than once but under ten times. The chain has TRBV27 and TRBJ1-5, with D unclear. V lost 0 bases, J lost 0 bases, and 9 bases lay in between. CDR3 length: 16 amino acids. The germline V gene encodes CDR1 MNHEY and CDR2 SMNVEV (reference sequence). CDR3 DNA sequence: TGTGCCAGCAGTTTATCTGGCAGTCCTAGCAATCAGCCCCAGCATTTT. This translates into CASSLSGSPSNQPQHF.

This clonotype was seen only a few times. CDR3 amino acids: CASSQDLAGPTYNEQFF. CDR3 in DNA: TGTGCCAGCAGCCAAGATCTCGCCGGACCGACCTACAATGAGCAGTTCTTC. The chain combines TRBV4-2 with TRBJ2-1; D gene unclear. Trimming took 0 bases from V and 2 from J, leaving 14 bases between them. Germline V gives CDR1 LGHNA, CDR2 YNFKEQ. There are 17 residues in the CDR3.

The chain couples TRBV6-2 or TRBV6-3 to TRBJ1-5; D remains unclear. Germline assignment: CDR1 MNHEY and CDR2 SVGEGT. CDR3 size: 15 residues. Trimming pared 6 bases from V and 7 bases from J, leaving 19 bases between. The CDR3 sequence is CASRSLTDAGQPQHF. CDR3 DNA sequence: TGTGCCAGCAGATCCTTGACGGACGCTGGCCAGCCCCAGCATTTT.

This sequence joins TRBV24-1 and TRBJ1-1; unclear D gene. The CDR3 runs 12 residues. CDR1 and CDR2 (germline): KGHDR, SFDVKD. The V and J ends lost 6 bases and 5 bases respectively, with 9 bases between them. The CDR3 spells CATSRGITEAFF. The CDR3 bases are TGTGCCACCAGTCGAGGGATAACTGAAGCTTTCTTT.

This clonotype appeared a few times. This chain uses TRBV18 with TRBJ2-2; no definite D call. Germline CDR1 reads KGHSH; CDR2 reads LQKENI. CDR3 length equals 13 residues. Trimming left V 3 bases short and J 3 bases short, with 5 bases between. The CDR3 region is CASSPTDTGELFF. CDR3 nucleotides: TGTGCCAGCTCACCGACGGACACCGGGGAGCTGTTTTTT.

This clonotype was counted only a few times. Mismatch with germline at one junction end may stem from a read error. This rearrangement joins TRBV12-3 or TRBV12-4 to TRBJ2-5; TRBD1 matches 8 bases. This CDR3 spans 15 amino acids. In DNA, the CDR3 is TGTGCCAGCAGCGATTGGACAGGGTGGACAGAGATCCAGTACTTC. Translation gives CASSDWTGWTEIQYF.

This clonotype was seen only a few times. V is TRBV5-1 and J is TRBJ1-5; 7 nucleotides align to TRBD1. This CDR3 has 16 residues. Per germline, CDR1 SGHRS and CDR2 YFSETQ. Germline trimming cut 1 base from V and 5 bases from J; bases unmatched to any gene: 9. CDR3 protein: CASSLYGRGRDQPQHF. CDR3 nucleotides: TGCGCCAGCAGCTTGTACGGCAGGGGGAGGGATCAGCCCCAGCATTTT.

This clonotype was counted a few times. This sequence joins TRBV5-4 and TRBJ2-1, with 7 bases identical to TRBD1. This CDR3 is 15 amino acids long. J was trimmed by 3 bases and V by 0 bases; bases with no gene match: 3. Germline CDR1 is SGHNT and CDR2 is YYREEE (reference sequence). The CDR3 DNA is TGTGCCAGCAGCTTGGAGGGGGCCCTCTACAATGAGCAGTTCTTC. Protein product: CASSLEGALYNEQFF.

This clonotype was seen at least ten times. This chain connects TRBV5-1 to TRBJ2-1; TRBD1 might be the D (5 bases). The CDR3 contains 16 residues. Germline assignment: CDR1 SGHRS and CDR2 YFSETQ. Between the trimmed V and J ends, which lost 0 bases and 2 bases, there was a span of 12 bases. Written as DNA, the CDR3 is TGCGCCAGCAGCTTGGGTTCCAGGGTTCCCTACAATGAGCAGTTCTTC. This gives the protein CASSLGSRVPYNEQFF.

The chain links TRBV5-1 to TRBJ2-7, with D possibly TRBD2 on 5 matching bases. The germline CDR1 and CDR2 sequences are SGHRS and YFSETQ. This CDR3 contains 14 residues. Trimming cost V 1 base and J 3 bases, with 11 bases left between them. The CDR3 protein is CASSLWERDYEQYF. CDR3 bases: TGCGCCAGCAGCTTGTGGGAGAGGGACTACGAGCAGTACTTC.

The chain employs TRBV16 and TRBJ2-1; TRBD2 aligns across 8 bases. This CDR3 is built from 15 residues. V lost 2 bases and J lost 9; bases outside the gene matches: 9. Germline CDR1 reads KGHSY; CDR2 reads FQNENV. The CDR3 nucleotides read TGTGCCAGCAGCCAACGTTCGGGGGGGCCTGGTGAGCAGTTCTTC. This gives the protein CASSQRSGGPGEQFF. The full variable domain, with the rest looked up from reference TRBV16 and TRBJ2-1, is GEEVAQTPKHLVRGEGQKAKLYCAPIKGHSYVFWYQQVLKNEFKFLISFQNENVFDETGMPKERFSAKCLPNSPCSLEIQATKLEDSAVYFCASSQRSGGPGEQFFGPGTRLTVL.

This clonotype was counted only a few times. The chain uses TRBV12-3 or TRBV12-4 and TRBJ2-3, with 8 nucleotides matching TRBD2. Trimming cost V 6 bases and J 6 bases; bases outside gene matches: 14. The CDR3 loop spans 16 amino acids. In nucleotides, the CDR3 is TGTGCCAGCAGGCCCGAGCTCGCGGGAGGTTGGGATACGCAGTATTTT. This codes for CASRPELAGGWDTQYF.

The chain uses TRBV5-6 and TRBJ1-2, with 10 bases lining up with TRBD1. Per the germline V gene, CDR1 is SGHDT and CDR2 is YYEEEE. The CDR3 covers 14 residues. V was pared by 4 bases and J by 4 bases, with 4 bases of the junction left unmatched. The chain's CDR3 is CASSVGQGIYGYTF. DNA of the CDR3: TGTGCCAGCAGCGTGGGACAGGGGATCTATGGCTACACCTTC.

This clonotype was detected ten times or more. The J gene is TRBJ2-4, the V gene TRBV5-1, with TRBD2 matching 10 bases. Germline V lookup: CDR1 SGHRS, CDR2 YFSETQ. The CDR3 extends over 15 amino acids. With 4 bases clipped from V and 3 bases from J, the junction kept 4 bases outside the gene matches. This CDR3 is CASSVAGGGKNIQYF. CDR3 DNA sequence: TGCGCCAGCAGCGTAGCGGGAGGCGGCAAAAACATTCAGTACTTC.